The clone carrying this T cell receptor beta chain was seen a few times. These data are taken from a study of blood T cell repertoires in COVID-19. At the level of the study: COVID-19 samples from acute and convalescent phases originated in the United States, Italy and Spain.

Trimming removed 3 bases from V and 6 bases from J, with 9 bases in between. The CDR3 spans 13 residues. In germline, CDR1 is ENHRY, CDR2 SYGVKD. Clones were read by immunoSEQ multiplex PCR, and TCRdb kept only the in-frame ones, dropping some. The table lists about 230,000 clones, approximately 80% of them singletons. The receptor's source is a woman in her thirties or forties who had recovered from COVID-19. V is TRBV10-3 and J is TRBJ1-5; D gene ambiguous. Sequenced input: peripheral blood. CDR3 coding DNA: TGTGCCATCAGTGAAGATAGTTCTCAGCCCCAGCATTTT. This gives the protein CAISEDSSQPQHF.